Below, 22 T cell receptor beta chains from the same sample are listed, as sequenced in a study of molecular identifiers for immune sequencing clone quantification. TCRdb re-derived calls from the PCR reads in MiXCR, one entry per CDR3 protein. The repertoire has 550,000 to 750,000 distinct CDR3 sequences, less than 20% of them found once; the top ten carry 0.75% to 0.95%. Specimen: naive CD8+ T cells from blood, with Jurkat cell RNA spiked in. The sample's subset: FACS-sorted CD8+CD4-CCR7+CD45RA+ naive T cells. The receptors here all came from a human donor in good health. Some libraries in this study had Jurkat cell RNA spiked in.

There are many counts of this clonotype. The chain is built from TRBV24-1 and TRBJ2-1, with D possibly TRBD2 on 6 matching bases. CDR1 and CDR2 (germline): KGHDR, SFDVKD. Trimming took off 9 bases at V and 5 bases at J, with 13 bases between the two ends. This CDR3 contains 13 residues. Written as DNA, the CDR3 is TGTGCCACCGGTCGGCGGGAAGACAATGAGCAGTTCTTC. Protein sequence: CATGRREDNEQFF.

This clonotype was counted ten times or more. V is TRBV20-1 and J is TRBJ1-5, with 7 bases lining up with TRBD1. The trim removed 0 bases at V and 4 bases at J, leaving 12 bases unmatched. The CDR3 is made up of 17 amino acids. Germline CDR1 reads DFQATT; CDR2 reads SNEGSKA (reference sequence). CDR3 DNA: TGCAGTGCTAGAGATCAAGGTTCAGGGGGGGGTAATCAGCCCCAGCATTTT. Protein sequence: CSARDQGSGGGNQPQHF.

A remark on this clonotype: It may be a read error: a sequence one base away is much more abundant. The genes are TRBV3-1 and TRBJ1-1; unclear D gene. Between the trimmed V and J ends, which lost 0 bases and 12 bases, there was a span of 20 bases. Germline V gene lookup returns CDR1 LGHDT and CDR2 YNNKEL (reference sequence). CDR3 length equals 15 residues. This CDR3 reads CASSQDPDGEGTTFF. The CDR3 DNA sequence: TGTGCCAGCAGCCAAGATCCGGACGGCGAAGGTACAACTTTCTTT. The full variable domain, its missing parts supplied by reference TRBV3-1 and TRBJ1-1, is DTAVSQTPKYLVTQMGNDKSIKCEQNLGHDTMYWYKQDSKKFLKIMFSYNNKELIINETVPNRFSPKSPDKAHLNLHINSLELGDSAVYFCASSQDPDGEGTTFFGQGTRLTVV.

The chain recombines TRBV4-1 with TRBJ2-2; 12 bases are a match to TRBD2. V shed 6 bases and J 5 bases; nucleotides not matched to a gene: 4. Germline V CDR1 and CDR2: MGHRA, YSYEKL. The CDR3 sequence is 15 residues long. The CDR3 sequence: CASRSTSGRTGELFF. The DNA of the CDR3 is TGCGCCAGCAGGTCAACTAGCGGGAGGACCGGGGAGCTGTTTTTT.

A note on this clonotype: A junction boundary mismatches the germline segment, possibly from a read error. V gene TRBV20-1 combines with J gene TRBJ2-7; the match to TRBD2 covers 8 bases. This CDR3 contains 13 residues. The germline V gene encodes CDR1 DFQATT and CDR2 SNEGSKA (reference sequence). The CDR3 DNA reads TGCAGTGCCCGAGCGGGAGTTTCCTACGAGCAGTGCTTC. It translates to CSARAGVSYEQCF.

Concerning this clonotype itself: This may be a read error, as it is one base from a much larger clone. CDR3 in DNA: TGTGCCAGCAGCCCGATTAACCAAGAGACCAAGTACTTC. It is translated as CASSPINQETKYF. The chain combines TRBV27 with TRBJ2-5; no reliable D call. This CDR3 has 13 residues. Germline values: CDR1 MNHEY, CDR2 SMNVEV (reference sequence).

V is TRBV7-2 and J is TRBJ1-1, with D uncertain. V was cut by 7 bases and J by 3 bases, with 18 bases left in between. Looked up from germline, CDR1 is SGHTA and CDR2 is FQGNSA. The CDR3 totals 15 residues. CDR3: CASMPLQSLYTEAFF. For the CDR3, the DNA is TGTGCCAGCATGCCATTACAGAGCCTGTACACTGAAGCTTTCTTT.

V and J are TRBV4-3 and TRBJ2-7; D is unresolved. Trimming took 1 base from V and 3 from J, leaving 10 bases between them. The CDR3 runs 14 residues. Germline V gene lookup returns CDR1 LGHNA and CDR2 YSLEER. In nucleotides, the CDR3 is TGCGCCAGCAGCCAAGCTTGGGGTGGCTACGAGCAGTACTTC. Its translation: CASSQAWGGYEQYF.

This clonotype has a handful of counts. The V and J genes are TRBV28 and TRBJ2-7, with D possibly called TRBD1 or TRBD2 (5 bases each). The CDR3 is 18 amino acids. Germline CDR1 reads MDHEN; CDR2 reads SYDVKM. Trimming took 5 bases from V and 2 from J, leaving 25 bases between them. CDR3 loop: CASSTHTLTGTKTYEQYF. CDR3 coding DNA: TGTGCCAGCAGTACCCATACCTTAACCGGGACGAAAACCTACGAGCAGTACTTC.

This clonotype was seen only a few times. The rearrangement joins TRBV19 to TRBJ2-1; D is possibly TRBD2 (5 bases). V was shortened by 5 bases and J by 0 bases, with 14 bases between the two germline ends. The germline gives CDR1 LNHDA, CDR2 SQIVND (reference sequence). The CDR3 is made up of 16 amino acids. CDR3: CASSPPQRLSYNEQFF. The CDR3 region has the DNA TGTGCCAGTAGTCCCCCCCAGCGGCTCTCCTACAATGAGCAGTTCTTC. Filled out from reference TRBV19 and TRBJ2-1, the complete variable domain reads DGGITQSPKYLFRKEGQNVTLSCEQNLNHDAMYWYRQDPGQGLRLIYYSQIVNDFQKGDIAEGYSVSREKKESFPLTVTSAQKNPTAFYLCASSPPQRLSYNEQFFGPGTRLTVL.

The table lists this clonotype with many counts. The chain recombines TRBV7-2 with TRBJ2-7; the match to TRBD2 covers 8 bases. The CDR3 is made up of 14 amino acids. V gave up 3 bases and J gave up 2 bases; unmatched junction bases: 3. The germline V gene has CDR1 SGHTA and CDR2 FQGNSA. The CDR3 bases are TGTGCCAGCAGCTTCAGCGGGGGCCCCTACGAGCAGTACTTC. Amino acid sequence: CASSFSGGPYEQYF.

This clonotype was seen a single time. A much larger clone differs from this one at a single base, so this may be a read error. The V and J genes are TRBV20-1 and TRBJ2-1; 10 nucleotides line up with TRBD2. Looked up from germline, CDR1 is DFQATT and CDR2 is SNEGSKA (reference sequence). CDR3 length equals 14 residues. The V gene end was trimmed by 2 bases and the J gene end by 8 bases; junction bases not matched to a gene: 6. The DNA for the CDR3 is TGCAGTGCTAGAACATTCCTAGCGGGAGATGAGCAGTTCTTC. This translates into CSARTFLAGDEQFF.

This clonotype was seen repeatedly, ten times or more. The chain recombines TRBV19 with TRBJ2-3; TRBD1 might be the D (5 bases). Germline loops: CDR1 LNHDA, CDR2 SQIVND (reference sequence). V shed 1 base and J shed 6 bases, with 17 bases lying between them. The CDR3 is 16 amino acids. The CDR3 protein is CASSIGVQGDTDTQYF. CDR3 sequence (DNA): TGTGCCAGTAGTATAGGTGTCCAGGGCGATACGGATACGCAGTATTTT. The whole variable domain, remainder taken from reference TRBV19 and TRBJ2-3, is DGGITQSPKYLFRKEGQNVTLSCEQNLNHDAMYWYRQDPGQGLRLIYYSQIVNDFQKGDIAEGYSVSREKKESFPLTVTSAQKNPTAFYLCASSIGVQGDTDTQYFGPGTRLTVL.

This clonotype was observed at least ten times. The J gene is TRBJ2-4, the V gene TRBV7-2; D uncertain. This CDR3 comprises 13 residues. Germline CDR1 reads SGHTA; CDR2 reads FQGNSA. V was trimmed by 5 bases and J by 5 bases, leaving 10 bases between them. The DNA of the CDR3 is TGTGCCAGCAGCCCTATAGTTGAAAACATTCAGTACTTC. Translation gives CASSPIVENIQYF.

The chain combines TRBV13 with TRBJ2-2; 11 bases map to TRBD2. CDR1 and CDR2 from the germline V gene are PRHDT and FYEKMQ (reference sequence). Trimming took 0 bases from V and 5 from J; bases not matched to a gene: 8. This CDR3 contains 18 residues. This CDR3 reads CASSLGLAGGQPTGELFF. CDR3 nucleotide sequence: TGTGCCAGCAGCTTAGGGCTAGCGGGAGGCCAGCCTACCGGGGAGCTGTTTTTT.

The table lists this clonotype with many counts. This chain joins TRBV4-3 and TRBJ2-7; D is unresolved. The length of the CDR3 is 13 residues. Germline loops: CDR1 LGHNA, CDR2 YSLEER. V lost 0 bases, J lost 4 bases, and 7 bases lay in between. The CDR3 loop is CASSQDKGYEQYF. CDR3 nucleotide sequence: TGCGCCAGCAGCCAAGATAAAGGGTACGAGCAGTACTTC.

This clonotype was observed at least ten times. This chain connects TRBV20-1 to TRBJ1-1; TRBD1 matches 7 bases. V gave up 0 bases and J gave up 1 base; unmatched junction bases: 5. The CDR3 runs to 15 residues. Germline CDR1 and CDR2: DFQATT and SNEGSKA (reference sequence). CDR3 DNA sequence: TGCAGTGCTAGAGATTGGGACAGCTCGAACACTGAAGCTTTCTTT. It yields the protein CSARDWDSSNTEAFF.

This clonotype was detected many times. V is TRBV28 and J is TRBJ2-3; 8 bases map to TRBD2. CDR1 is MDHEN, CDR2 SYDVKM, per germline. The CDR3 runs to 20 residues. V lost 6 bases and J lost 0; bases outside the gene matches: 20. CDR3 sequence (DNA): TGTGCCAGCAGCTCGGAGGTACTAGCGGTCCCTCGGGGTAGCACAGATACGCAGTATTTT. It codes for CASSSEVLAVPRGSTDTQYF.

This clonotype was observed a few times. Sequence at one end of the junction differs from germline and may be a read error. The chain recombines TRBV20-1 with TRBJ2-1; maybe TRBD2 (6 bases). The CDR3 sequence is 16 residues long. CDR1 and CDR2 (germline): DFQATT, SNEGSKA (reference sequence). CDR3 region: CSTSPRSGVSYNEQFF. The CDR3 DNA is TGCAGTACTAGCCCACGGTCCGGGGTCTCCTACAATGAGCAGTTCTTC.

V is TRBV6-5 and J is TRBJ2-7; 8 bases map to TRBD2. The V gene end was trimmed by 6 bases and the J gene end by 4 bases; junction bases not matched to a gene: 8. The CDR3 consists of 14 residues. Germline V gene sequence: CDR1 MNHEY, CDR2 SVGAGI. The CDR3 nucleotides are TGTGCCAGCAGCCGGGAGGGCTCGATGTACGAGCAGTACTTC. This encodes CASSREGSMYEQYF.

This clonotype was seen many times. The V call is TRBV21-1, the J call TRBJ1-4. TRBV21-1 is a known pseudogene. CDR3 size: 17 residues. CDR3 in amino acids: CASSSNRDITTNEKLFF. The CDR3 region has the DNA TGTGCCAGCAGCAGCAATCGAGACATAACAACTAATGAAAAACTGTTTTTT.

With regard to this clonotype: Just one base apart from a much larger clone, this may be a read error. The chain employs TRBV7-2 and TRBJ1-1; 12 bases agree with TRBD1. The CDR3 runs 16 residues. From germline, CDR1 is SGHTA and CDR2 FQGNSA. The CDR3 sequence is CAGSLAGGQGAFEAFF. For the CDR3, the DNA is TGTGCCGGCAGCTTAGCGGGGGGACAGGGGGCGTTCGAAGCTTTCTTT.